The clone carrying this T cell receptor (beta chain) occurred a few times. As yet, its antigen is unknown. A second PCR of 7 to 11 cycles used a sample-barcoded 5' primer and a J-beta primer mix. A template-switch adaptor that had 12 random nucleotides put a tag on each cDNA molecule. TCRdb used MiXCR to reprocess the 5' RACE reads, holding one entry per CDR3 protein. This sample has about 780,000 distinct CDR3 sequences; 46% occur once, and the top ten carry approximately 18%. Germline V gives CDR1 SGHTA, CDR2 FQGNSA. This CDR3 region has 13 residues. J lost 9 bases, V lost 5 bases, and 5 bases had no gene match. This sample was included in a study of blood T cells in healthy people across ages. Study findings and constraints: Estimates of diversity drawn from one million T cells were considered underestimates.

The gene calls are TRBV7-2 and TRBJ2-1; 9 bases match TRBD2. Sequenced material: blood. This clonotype was sampled from a man aged 80 or over in good health. In DNA, the CDR3 is TGTGCCAGCAGCGTTAGCGGGAGTATTGAGCAGTTCTTC. Protein sequence: CASSVSGSIEQFF.